These 17 T cell receptor beta chains were sequenced from one sample in a study of T cell responses to AZD1222 COVID-19 vaccine. This table comes from immunoSEQ multiplex PCR, and its TCRdb copy is limited to in-frame clones, with some not included. The data hold roughly 140,000 clones, with roughly 92% observed a single time. Sequenced material: peripheral blood, taken on day 0 of AZD1222 vaccination. The receptor source for this set is an adult in good health.

The chain links TRBV19 to TRBJ1-2, with 9 positions matching TRBD1. After removal of 6 bases from V and 7 bases from J, the junction contained 12 bases not matched to a gene. There are 15 residues in the CDR3. Germline-derived CDR1 and CDR2 are LNHDA and SQIVND (reference sequence). The CDR3 spells CASRRLTGTGSGYTF. CDR3 bases: TGTGCCAGTAGAAGATTAACCGGGACAGGGAGTGGCTACACCTTC.

The table lists this clone with a count of one. This chain uses TRBV18 with TRBJ2-7; possibly TRBD2 for D (6 bases). The germline V gene has CDR1 KGHSH and CDR2 LQKENI. The CDR3 covers 15 residues. Trimming pared 2 bases from V and 1 base from J, leaving 12 bases between. The CDR3 reads CASSPGARESYEQYF. CDR3 coding DNA: TGTGCCAGCTCACCAGGGGCCCGGGAGTCCTACGAGCAGTACTTC.

V usage is TRBV5-1 and J usage is TRBJ1-1; 10 nucleotides align to TRBD1. The CDR3 length is 13 residues. Germline V gene data show CDR1 as SGHRS and CDR2 as YFSETQ. The junction had 2 bases not matched to a gene; V was cut back by 4 bases and J by 5 bases. In nucleotides, the CDR3 is TGCGCCAGCAGCGCGGGACAGGGGACTGAAGCTTTCTTT. It is translated as CASSAGQGTEAFF.

Only a few counts were recorded for this clone. The genes are TRBV4-1 and TRBJ1-1, with D perhaps TRBD1 (5 bases). From germline, CDR1 is MGHRA and CDR2 YSYEKL. Trimming removed 1 base at V and 10 bases at J, with 10 bases between. There are 12 residues in the CDR3. CDR3 bases: TGCGCCAGCAGCCAAGGAGGCAGGGCAGCTTTCTTT. It translates to CASSQGGRAAFF.

V usage is TRBV29-1 and J usage is TRBJ2-2, with D possibly called TRBD1 or TRBD2 (6 bases each). Trimming stripped 4 bases from V and 6 bases from J, with 15 bases between. Per germline, CDR1 SQVTM and CDR2 ANQGSEA. This CDR3 is 14 amino acids long. This CDR3 reads CSVAPFGGAGELFF. CDR3 coding DNA: TGCAGCGTTGCCCCCTTCGGGGGCGCCGGGGAGCTGTTTTTT.

This clone has only a few counts. This sequence joins TRBV28 and TRBJ1-5; D remains unclear. V lost 6 bases and J 10 bases, leaving 13 bases between the germline ends. This CDR3 region has 12 residues. Germline values: CDR1 MDHEN, CDR2 SYDVKM. The CDR3 DNA follows: TGTGCCAGCAGCCCTGGATTCGGCCCCCAGCATTTT. Protein: CASSPGFGPQHF. Complete variable domain (other parts from reference TRBV28 and TRBJ1-5): DVKVTQSSRYLVKRTGEKVFLECVQDMDHENMFWYRQDPGLGLRLIYFSYDVKMKEKGDIPEGYSVSREKKERFSLILESASTNQTSMYLCASSPGFGPQHFGDGTRLSIL.

The V and J genes are TRBV27 and TRBJ2-1; D gene uncertain. V was cut by 2 bases and J by 6 bases, with 11 bases left in between. The germline V gene encodes CDR1 MNHEY and CDR2 SMNVEV (reference sequence). This CDR3 has 14 amino acids. The DNA of the CDR3 is TGTGCCAGCAGTTTAACAGAAGCACCCAATGAGCAGTTCTTC. Its translation is CASSLTEAPNEQFF.

This chain connects TRBV6-5 to TRBJ2-7, with 8 bases that match TRBD1. There are 13 residues in the CDR3. CDR1 MNHEY and CDR2 SVGAGI come from the germline V gene. V lost 2 bases, J lost 9 bases, and 6 bases stayed unmatched. CDR3: CASSYLGQVGQYF. The CDR3 region has the DNA TGTGCCAGCAGTTACCTGGGACAGGTGGGGCAGTACTTC.

This clone was seen a handful of times. The J gene is TRBJ1-6, the V gene TRBV3-1 (or the pseudogene TRBV3-2); no clear D gene. Trimming removed 2 bases at V and 8 bases at J, with 16 bases between. The germline V gene encodes CDR1 LGHDT and CDR2 YNNKEL (reference sequence). The CDR3 is made up of 16 amino acids. Written as DNA, the CDR3 is TGTGCCAGCAGCCAACGGCCTCACGGCCCCGATTCACCCCTCCACTTT. It codes for CASSQRPHGPDSPLHF.

The chain uses TRBV11-2 and TRBJ2-7, with D perhaps assigned TRBD1 or TRBD2 (5 bases each). The ends were cut back, 4 bases at V and 1 base at J, with 14 bases in the middle. This CDR3 spans 15 amino acids. Germline CDR1 reads SGHAT; CDR2 reads FQNNGV. The CDR3 loop is CASSSTRDRSYEQYF. CDR3 nucleotide sequence: TGTGCCAGCAGCTCGACCCGGGACCGTTCCTACGAGCAGTACTTC. Full variable domain (rest looked up from reference TRBV11-2 and TRBJ2-7): EAGVAQSPRYKIIEKRQSVAFWCNPISGHATLYWYQQILGQGPKLLIQFQNNGVVDDSQLPKDRFSAERLKGVDSTLKIQPAKLEDSAVYLCASSSTRDRSYEQYFGPGTRLTVT.

The J gene is TRBJ1-1, the V gene TRBV7-9, with 7 bases lining up with TRBD1. Germline V gives CDR1 SEHNR, CDR2 FQNEAQ (reference sequence). The CDR3 extends over 12 amino acids. Trimming removed 5 bases from V and 10 bases from J; junction bases left unmatched: 7. The CDR3, as DNA: TGTGCCAGCAGCCAGTACAGGGGTCGAGCTTTCTTT. Its protein is CASSQYRGRAFF.

V gene TRBV4-1 combines with J gene TRBJ2-7, with a possible D match to TRBD1 (5 bases). The germline V gene has CDR1 MGHRA and CDR2 YSYEKL. V gave up 4 bases and J gave up 2 bases, with 15 bases separating them. This CDR3 is built from 15 residues. CDR3 DNA sequence: TGCGCCAGCAGCCCAAGAGCTCGGACACCCTACGAGCAGTACTTC. The encoded protein is CASSPRARTPYEQYF.

V gene TRBV6-4 combines with J gene TRBJ2-1; 9 nucleotides agree with TRBD2. The germline V gene has CDR1 MRHNA and CDR2 SNTAGT. The CDR3 totals 16 residues. The V segment lost 5 bases and the J segment 2 bases; nucleotides outside the gene matches: 7. CDR3 residues: CASSSYSGSAYNEQFF. The CDR3 region has the DNA TGTGCCAGCAGTTCCTATAGCGGGAGCGCCTACAATGAGCAGTTCTTC.

This chain connects TRBV27 to TRBJ1-1; D possibly corresponds to TRBD1 (5 bases). V lost 1 base and J 2 bases, leaving 5 bases between the germline ends. CDR3 size: 13 residues. Germline V gives CDR1 MNHEY, CDR2 SMNVEV (reference sequence). CDR3 sequence reads: CASSLWDNTEAFF. The CDR3 region has the DNA TGTGCCAGCAGTTTATGGGACAACACTGAAGCTTTCTTT.

The V call is TRBV9, the J call TRBJ2-1, with 7 bases that match TRBD2. V lost 7 bases to trimming and J lost 1 base; unmatched junction nucleotides: 8. Per the germline V gene, CDR1 is SGDLS and CDR2 is YYNGEE. CDR3 length equals 15 residues. The CDR3 spells CASGRGTRSYNEQFF. CDR3 nucleotides: TGTGCCAGCGGGAGGGGTACTCGATCCTACAATGAGCAGTTCTTC.

V usage is TRBV6-1 and J usage is TRBJ2-1; the D is unclear. Germline V gene lookup returns CDR1 MNHNS and CDR2 SASEGT. The CDR3 runs 14 residues. With 3 bases removed from V and 10 bases from J, the gap between germline ends came to 16 bases. CDR3: CASSDPRFLSEQFF. The CDR3, as DNA: TGTGCCAGCAGTGACCCTAGGTTCTTAAGCGAGCAGTTCTTC.

The chain uses TRBV9 and TRBJ2-7; 13 bases fit TRBD2. This CDR3 has 15 amino acids. Germline CDR1 is SGDLS and CDR2 is YYNGEE. Trimming cost V 4 bases and J 5 bases; bases outside gene matches: 6. The CDR3 DNA reads as TGTGCCAGCAGCCCTTGGACTAGCGGGAGCGACGAGCAGTACTTC. Translation: CASSPWTSGSDEQYF.